The T cell receptor beta chain under discussion was sequenced for a study of CD8 T cells in ankylosing spondylitis. Study-level points and caveats: Prior literature has documented some motif variants in synovial fluid and blood from reactive arthritis. Disease-associated clonotypes exhibited CD8+ identity and were relatively infrequent in peripheral blood.

As for this clonotype: Its antigen remains unidentified.

5'-RACE, quantitative and with molecular barcodes, yielded the TCR beta libraries. Using its own MiXCR run on the 5' RACE reads, TCRdb lists one record per CDR3 protein. Of about 89,000 distinct CDR3 sequences listed, under 30% are singletons. This clonotype was obtained from a male donor with ankylosing spondylitis or in good health (not recorded which). The specimen was blood, either unsorted or a sorted T cell fraction (not recorded which).

Here the CDR3 DNA reads TGCAGTGCTAGCCGTTCCCTCCAGCGGGCACCTAGCACAGATACGCAGTATTTT. Translated: CSASRSLQRAPSTDTQYF. V usage is TRBV20-1 and J usage is TRBJ2-3; possible D gene TRBD2, 6 bases. V was trimmed by 3 bases and J by 0 bases, leaving 22 bases between them. The germline V gene has CDR1 DFQATT and CDR2 SNEGSKA (reference sequence). The CDR3 runs 18 residues.